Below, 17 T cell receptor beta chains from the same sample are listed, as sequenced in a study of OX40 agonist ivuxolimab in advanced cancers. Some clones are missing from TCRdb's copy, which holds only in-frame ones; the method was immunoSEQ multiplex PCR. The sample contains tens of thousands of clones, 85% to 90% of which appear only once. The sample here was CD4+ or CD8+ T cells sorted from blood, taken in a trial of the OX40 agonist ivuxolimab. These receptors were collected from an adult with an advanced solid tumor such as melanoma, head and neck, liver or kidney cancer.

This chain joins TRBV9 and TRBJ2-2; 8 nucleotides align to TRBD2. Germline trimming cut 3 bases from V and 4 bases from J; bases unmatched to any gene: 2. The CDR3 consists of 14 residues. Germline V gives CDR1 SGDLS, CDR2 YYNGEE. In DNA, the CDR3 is TGTGCCAGCAGCGGGAGCGGGGGCACCGGGGAGCTGTTTTTT. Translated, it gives CASSGSGGTGELFF.

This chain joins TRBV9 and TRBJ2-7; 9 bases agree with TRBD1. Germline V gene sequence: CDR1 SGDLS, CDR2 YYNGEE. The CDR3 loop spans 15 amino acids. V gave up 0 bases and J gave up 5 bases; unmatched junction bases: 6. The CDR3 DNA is TGTGCCAGCAGCGTAGGGGGACAGGGTATGAACGAGCAGTACTTC. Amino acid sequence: CASSVGGQGMNEQYF.

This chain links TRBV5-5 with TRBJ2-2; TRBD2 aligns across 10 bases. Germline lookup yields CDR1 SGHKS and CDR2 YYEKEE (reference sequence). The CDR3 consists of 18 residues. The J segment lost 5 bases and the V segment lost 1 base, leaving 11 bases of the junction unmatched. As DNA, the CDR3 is TGTGCCAGCAGCTTGTATAACGGAGCGGGAGGGCGGACCGGGGAGCTGTTTTTT. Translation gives CASSLYNGAGGRTGELFF.

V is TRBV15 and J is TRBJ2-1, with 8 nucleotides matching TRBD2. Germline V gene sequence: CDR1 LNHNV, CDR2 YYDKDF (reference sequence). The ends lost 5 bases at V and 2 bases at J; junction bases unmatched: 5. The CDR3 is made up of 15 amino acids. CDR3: CATSLGRGAYNEQFF. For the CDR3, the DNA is TGTGCCACCAGCCTGGGGCGGGGGGCCTACAATGAGCAGTTCTTC.

CDR3 in amino acids: CASSPRAGKNTEAFF. CDR3 DNA sequence: TGTGCCAGCAGTCCGAGGGCAGGGAAGAACACTGAAGCTTTCTTT. This sequence joins TRBV28 and TRBJ1-1, with D maybe TRBD1 (5 bases). With 5 bases removed from V and 1 base from J, the gap between germline ends came to 14 bases. Germline V gives CDR1 MDHEN, CDR2 SYDVKM. The CDR3 extends over 15 amino acids.

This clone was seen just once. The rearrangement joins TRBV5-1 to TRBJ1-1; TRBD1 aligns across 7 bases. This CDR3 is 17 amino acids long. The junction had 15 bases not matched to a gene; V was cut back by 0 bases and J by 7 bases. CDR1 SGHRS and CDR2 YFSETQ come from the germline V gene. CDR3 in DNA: TGCGCCAGCAGCTTGGTAGTTCGACCGACAGGGCAAGGTGAAGCTTTCTTT. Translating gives CASSLVVRPTGQGEAFF.

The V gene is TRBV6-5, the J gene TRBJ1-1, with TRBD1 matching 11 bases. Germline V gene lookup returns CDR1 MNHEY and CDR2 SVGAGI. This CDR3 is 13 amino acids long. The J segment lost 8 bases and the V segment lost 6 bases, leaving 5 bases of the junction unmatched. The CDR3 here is CASSPGDRGEAFF. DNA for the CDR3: TGTGCCAGCAGCCCTGGGGACAGGGGGGAAGCTTTCTTT.

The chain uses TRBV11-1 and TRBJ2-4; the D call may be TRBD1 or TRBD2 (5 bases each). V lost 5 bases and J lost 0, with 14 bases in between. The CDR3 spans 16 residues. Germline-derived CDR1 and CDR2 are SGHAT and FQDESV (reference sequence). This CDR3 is CASSLGDGGAKNIQYF. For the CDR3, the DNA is TGTGCCAGCAGCCTAGGTGATGGGGGAGCCAAAAACATTCAGTACTTC.

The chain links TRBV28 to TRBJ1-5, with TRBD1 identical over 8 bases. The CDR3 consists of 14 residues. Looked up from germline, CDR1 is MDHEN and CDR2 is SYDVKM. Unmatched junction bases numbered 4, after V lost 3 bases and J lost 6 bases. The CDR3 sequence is CASSFRTGFQPQHF. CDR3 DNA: TGTGCCAGCAGTTTTAGGACAGGGTTTCAGCCCCAGCATTTT.

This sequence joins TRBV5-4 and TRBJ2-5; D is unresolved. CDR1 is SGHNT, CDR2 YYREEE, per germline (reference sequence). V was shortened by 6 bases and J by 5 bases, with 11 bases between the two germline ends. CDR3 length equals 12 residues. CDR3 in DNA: TGTGCCAGCAAAGACTTACGGGAGACCCAGTACTTC. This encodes CASKDLRETQYF.

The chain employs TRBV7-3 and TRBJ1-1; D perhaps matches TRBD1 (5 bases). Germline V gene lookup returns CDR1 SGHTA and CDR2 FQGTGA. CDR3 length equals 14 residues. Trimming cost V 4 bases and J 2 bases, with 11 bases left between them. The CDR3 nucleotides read TGTGCCAGCAGCTCTGCGGGGGGTAACACTGAAGCTTTCTTT. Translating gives CASSSAGGNTEAFF.

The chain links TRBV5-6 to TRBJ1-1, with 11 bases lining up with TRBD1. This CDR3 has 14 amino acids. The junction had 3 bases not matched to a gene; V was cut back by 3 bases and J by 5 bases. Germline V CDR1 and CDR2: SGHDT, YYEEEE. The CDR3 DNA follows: TGTGCCAGCAGCTGGGACAGGGGGGGAACTGAAGCTTTCTTT. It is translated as CASSWDRGGTEAFF.

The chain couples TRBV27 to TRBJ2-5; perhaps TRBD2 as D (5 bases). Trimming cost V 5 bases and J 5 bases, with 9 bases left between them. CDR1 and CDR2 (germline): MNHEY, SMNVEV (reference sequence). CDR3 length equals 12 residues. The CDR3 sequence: CASSKRGETQYF. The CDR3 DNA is TGTGCCAGCAGTAAAAGAGGGGAGACCCAGTACTTC.

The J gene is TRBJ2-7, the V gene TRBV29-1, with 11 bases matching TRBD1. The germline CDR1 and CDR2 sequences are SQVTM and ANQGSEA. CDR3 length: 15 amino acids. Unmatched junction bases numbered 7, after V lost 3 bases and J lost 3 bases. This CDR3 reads CSVDPSGTGGYEQYF. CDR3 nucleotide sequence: TGCAGCGTTGACCCTTCCGGGACAGGGGGCTACGAGCAGTACTTC.

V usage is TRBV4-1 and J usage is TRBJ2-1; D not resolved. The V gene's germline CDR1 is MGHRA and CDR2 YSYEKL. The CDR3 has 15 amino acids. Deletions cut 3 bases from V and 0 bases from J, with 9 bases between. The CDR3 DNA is TGCGCCAGCAGCCAGAGCCGGGTCTCCTACAATGAGCAGTTCTTC. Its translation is CASSQSRVSYNEQFF.

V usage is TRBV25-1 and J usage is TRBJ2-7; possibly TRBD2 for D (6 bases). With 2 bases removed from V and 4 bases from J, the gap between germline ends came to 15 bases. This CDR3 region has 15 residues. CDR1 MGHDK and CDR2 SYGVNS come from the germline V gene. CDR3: CASSEGIGSRYEQYF. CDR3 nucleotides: TGTGCCAGCAGTGAAGGTATCGGGAGTCGATACGAGCAGTACTTC.

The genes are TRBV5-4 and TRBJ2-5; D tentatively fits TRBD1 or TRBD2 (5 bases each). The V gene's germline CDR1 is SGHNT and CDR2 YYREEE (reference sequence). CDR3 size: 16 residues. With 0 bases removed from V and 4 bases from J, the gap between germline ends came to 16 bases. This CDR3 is CASSLEETVGGETQYF. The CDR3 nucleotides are TGTGCCAGCAGCTTGGAGGAGACAGTCGGAGGAGAGACCCAGTACTTC.